This TCR beta chain was recorded in a study of blood T cell repertoires in COVID-19 (dated by TCRdb to the early 2020s). Broadly, across the study: The collaborator samples originated in the United States, Italy and Spain and spanned the acute and convalescent phases of COVID-19. The material from the prospective study consisted of cDNA or gDNA derived from T cells, B-cell-depleted T cells, or PBMCs. Deeply sampled blood TCRbeta repertoires from subjects exposed to, actively infected with, or recovered from COVID-19 were included in the dataset. The repertoires were made available in a free public database intended to serve as a resource for research on the immune response to SARS-CoV-2. Samples came from the ongoing ImmuneRACE study (first 160 participants) plus 1,254 subjects from 6 global collaborators. Sample metadata almost always included a de-identified subject ID, COVID-19 status, age in years and sex. Where available, HLA class I and class II types were taken from metadata supplied by the sample provider and were not determined by assay-based typing.

Study-wide conclusions, independent of this receptor: The amount of clinical and demographic metadata varied by source and participant and was provided uncurated.

With regard to this clone: Its binding antigen is unknown. No qualities accompany the bases; no much larger clone lies one base away.

TCRbeta CDR3 regions were amplified from genomic DNA using the immunoSEQ Assay, a bias-controlled multiplex PCR. In the authors' own workflow: Nucleated cell counts per sample were estimated from amplification of reference gene primers within the assay. To quantify the absolute abundance of each unique TCRbeta CDR3 rearrangement, sequence reads were collapsed and filtered. Productive Simpson clonality was computed per sample as the square root of Simpson's diversity index over productive rearrangements. In its TCRdb copy, this immuneACCESS table keeps in-frame sequences only and misses some clones. Where compared with another copy, unresolved V genes explain less than half of these, and the others have no known cause. The V and J calls and clone size were taken over from that table, and D and trimming were inferred from the DNA. Recorded for this sample are 310,000 or so clones; approximately 86% of them occurred a single time. Approximately 9.3% of the sample is in the top ten clones.

In Seattle, one collaborating source enrolled patients while the infection was active and tracked those patients longitudinally over the course of disease. Collaborating institutions collected whole blood in K2EDTA tubes following their own protocols. For TCRbeta analysis, collaborators shipped samples as frozen whole blood, isolated PBMCs, or DNA extracted from either of those sample types. The origin of this receptor is a man aged 25 to 40 with COVID-19, enrolled during active disease. The sequencing input was peripheral blood.

The nucleotides read TGTGCCAGCAGGACAGGGGAAGGCTATCAGCCCCAGCATTTT. Its product reads: CASRTGEGYQPQHF. In this chain, TRBV6-5 is recombined with TRBJ1-5; 8 of the junction bases match TRBD1. CDR1 MNHEY and CDR2 SVGAGI were looked up in the germline V gene. V and J are trimmed by 6 bases and 5 bases, and the gene matches miss 6 bases of the junction. Taken from cysteine to phenylalanine, the CDR3 has 14 residues. The read is trimmed to its CDR3 DNA, 42 bases read in frame from base 1.